This T cell receptor (beta chain) came from a study of beta chain features in type 1 diabetes. Notes on the study in general: TCRB CDR3s were moderately but significantly shorter in Type 1 diabetes patients in all four CD4+ subsets. Patients showed naive, central memory and Treg TCRB repertoires that appeared more similar than those of healthy donors.

Expressed TCRB transcripts were sequenced after all isolated RNA was converted to cDNA. Profiling relied on immunoSEQ multiplex PCR, and the TCRdb table lists in-frame clones only, not all of them. The data show 350,000 to 450,000 clones, about 15% seen once. As for this clone: Antigen: not known.

Sorting of CD4+ naive, central memory, regulatory and stem cell-like memory cells was performed via CD45RO/CCR7/CD25/CD127/CD95/CD27. Germline CDR1 and CDR2: MDHEN and SYDVKM. V was clipped by 2 bases and J by 3 bases, with 10 bases between them. The CDR3 extends over 14 amino acids. The TCR comes from a woman in her late teens or twenties in good health. The sequencing sample was made of naive CD4+ T cells from blood. The rearrangement uses TRBV28 and TRBJ1-1; D perhaps matches TRBD1 (5 bases). CDR3 sequence (DNA): TGTGCCAGCAGTTTAATACCGGGGGACACTGAAGCTTTCTTT. Protein: CASSLIPGDTEAFF.